The entry below describes one T cell receptor (beta chain). Its antigen target is currently unknown. Base quality data are lacking; no much larger clone is found one base away. The CDR3, from cysteine to phenylalanine, totals 13 residues. Only the CDR3 region is kept as DNA, spanning 39 bases read in frame from base 1. CDR1 and CDR2 are drawn from the germline V gene: MDHEN, SYDVKM. The V end loses 1 base and the J end loses 4 bases, and a stretch of 7 bases separates them. This sample is drawn from a study of shared clonotypes between healthy human individuals (dated by TCRdb to the early 2020s). Background on the whole study: Three men and two women, aged 18 to 49 years, made up the cohort. For each donor, three plates each were used for CD4 naive and CD4 memory, two plates were used for CD8 naive, and one plate was used for CD8 memory. Blood TCR repertoires of about 5 healthy adults were deeply sequenced to estimate repertoire size and the extent of clonotype sharing between individuals. Different laboratories and diverse techniques were used to prepare libraries and sequence TCR repertoires, to increase sequencing depth and limit assay-specific biases. Each donor's leukapheresis produced roughly between roughly 0.9 and 8.9 billion PBMCs. Overall study outcomes, separate from this receptor: The genetic and exposure-history diversity represented was limited by the small number of donors. Pairwise subsampling led to the expectation that sequencing depth would affect the degree of clonotype sharing among donors. Sampling was restricted to blood, and TCR repertoires in tissues likely differ from the TCR repertoires found in blood. Sharing across several donors was observed for around 5% of naive CD4, about 4% of naive CD8, about 2.5% of memory CD4, and over 0.3% of memory CD8 clonotypes. Compared with non-shared clonotypes, clonotypes shared by all four sorted-subset donors had higher generation probabilities. Naive subsets generally had larger estimated clonotype richness than memory subsets did. Even with the large sequencing depth, rarefaction of the sorted-subset datasets indicated that sequencing was incomplete.

CD8 naive samples consisted of CD45RO-negative cells that were positively selected for CCR7, yielding a CD45RA+CCR7+ population without TemRA cells. Donors were healthy HIV-negative adults with no recently reported acute infections or vaccinations. Every donor was a Caucasian adult residing in Nashville, Tennessee, USA. After blood collection by leukapheresis, PBMCs were isolated using Ficoll-Histopaque density gradient centrifugation and then cryopreserved in the vapor phase of liquid nitrogen. Purity and quantity of every magnetically sorted T cell population were checked by analytical flow cytometry. Genomic DNA was isolated from every sorted fraction and measured by UV absorbance on a Nanodrop 2000c. Using the deep immunoSEQ assay, multiplex PCR amplified TCR CDR3 regions from genomic DNA. Genomic DNA extracted from each cell subset was distributed evenly over all wells of several immunoSEQ 96-well plates, and each plate served as one replicate. For sorted subsets, each replicate PCR was loaded with 200 ng genomic DNA, equivalent to about 33,000 T cell genomes. The purified libraries were quantified using a Qubit 3.0 fluorometer, sized with a Bioanalyzer 2100, and then quantified again using the KAPA Library Quantification kit. A separate single-read 150-cycle Illumina NextSeq 550 flow cell was used to sequence each immunoSEQ 96-well plate. For the original study's pipeline: Because the immunoSEQ output included only junctional sequences and no quality scores, the filtering could not be the same as the filtering used for full-length reads. To assign V/J genes and CDR3, sequences were annotated using PyIR, a Python wrapper for IgBLAST v1.9, with IMGT germline references. Reads were removed for weak V/J assignments (E-value above 1e-6), missing CDR3, stop codons, out-of-frame junctions, or ambiguous translated residues. V3J clonotypes were defined by identical inferred V gene, J gene, and CDR3 amino acid sequence. Percentage overlap between repertoires was computed as shared unique clonotypes divided by the size of the smaller repertoire. Three approaches were used to assess repertoire richness: RTK rarefaction, the Chao1 estimator, and Recon v2.1 estimates of unobserved clonotypes. Generation probabilities were computed with OLGA for all TCRbeta clonotypes obtained by the gDNA method from a handful of donors. TCRdb obtained this table from immuneACCESS and retained in-frame rearrangements with V and J assigned. These tables miss some clones; where compared with another copy, unresolved V genes account for less than half of the shortfall, and the remainder is unexplained. V, J and clone size reflect that table, while D and trimming were determined from the DNA. Across this sample there are about 820,000 clones, with about 92% seen only once. The ten largest clones take up approximately 25% of the sample.

This receptor was taken from a man aged 25 to 40 in good health. This chain joins TRBV28 to TRBJ1-1; no D segment can be confidently identified. Sequencing was carried out using naive CD8+ T cells sorted from blood. Taken with the paper, the label for cell subset or site translates to: CD45RA+CCR7+. The bases read TGTGCCAGCAGTTTATCCGACGGCACTGAAGCTTTCTTT. Its amino acids are CASSLSDGTEAFF.